The 19 T cell receptor beta chains given below trace back to one sample, sequenced in a study of T cell clones after liver transplantation. Assay: immunoSEQ multiplex PCR; the TCRdb copy retains only in-frame clones and omits some. The data hold about 120,000 clones, with 75% to 95% observed a single time. The sample consisted of CD4+ T cells from blood, taken 12 months after liver transplant. Receptor source: a human patient who received a liver transplant. Part of the T cells may come from the graft donor.

J is TRBJ1-2 and V is TRBV5-1; 9 bases are a match to TRBD1. With 4 bases clipped from V and 8 bases from J, the junction kept 9 bases outside the gene matches. CDR3 length equals 14 residues. Per the germline V gene, CDR1 is SGHRS and CDR2 is YFSETQ. The CDR3, as DNA: TGCGCCAGCAGCGAGGGACAGGGAGATAGAGGCTACACCTTC. Residues: CASSEGQGDRGYTF.

This rearrangement joins TRBV9 to TRBJ1-4, with 9 bases lining up with TRBD1. Germline CDR1 is SGDLS and CDR2 is YYNGEE. The CDR3 contains 16 residues. V lost 3 bases to trimming and J lost 6 bases; unmatched junction nucleotides: 9. The CDR3 DNA reads as TGTGCCAGCAGCGCCGGGACAGGGAAAAAGTATGAAAAACTGTTTTTT. It is translated as CASSAGTGKKYEKLFF.

The chain employs TRBV27 and TRBJ2-3, with 7 bases lining up with TRBD2. The trim removed 3 bases at V and 6 bases at J, leaving 6 bases unmatched. Germline CDR1 is MNHEY and CDR2 is SMNVEV (reference sequence). The CDR3 has 14 residues. CDR3 loop: CASSFGRERDTQYF. In DNA form, the CDR3 reads TGTGCCAGCAGTTTCGGGCGGGAGAGGGATACGCAGTATTTT.

The gene calls are TRBV6-6 and TRBJ2-7; D is perhaps TRBD1 (5 bases). Germline assignment: CDR1 MNHNY and CDR2 SVGAGI (reference sequence). This CDR3 is built from 16 residues. Between the trimmed V and J ends, which lost 0 bases and 0 bases, there was a span of 12 bases. For the CDR3, the DNA is TGTGCCAGCAGTTACTCAAACAGGAGTTACTCCTACGAGCAGTACTTC. Its protein is CASSYSNRSYSYEQYF.

The chain employs TRBV19 and TRBJ2-3, with 12 positions matching TRBD2. The CDR3 covers 16 residues. The V segment lost 1 base and the J segment 4 bases; nucleotides outside the gene matches: 3. Germline V CDR1 and CDR2: LNHDA, SQIVND (reference sequence). CDR3 in DNA: TGTGCCAGTAGTATAGGCCTAGCGGGAGGGGCAGATACGCAGTATTTT. Residues: CASSIGLAGGADTQYF.

The chain combines TRBV28 with TRBJ1-2; D is unresolved. CDR1 is MDHEN and CDR2 is SYDVKM in the germline V gene. CDR3 length equals 13 residues. V dropped 3 bases and J dropped 5 bases, with 10 bases sitting between them. This CDR3 is CASSFGIFYGYTF. The CDR3, as DNA: TGTGCCAGCAGTTTCGGTATATTTTATGGCTACACCTTC.

V is TRBV18 and J is TRBJ2-1, with a tentative D call TRBD1 (6 bases). The CDR3 contains 14 residues. From germline, CDR1 is KGHSH and CDR2 LQKENI. V dropped 2 bases and J dropped 5 bases, with 10 bases sitting between them. The CDR3 region has the DNA TGTGCCAGCTCACCAAGGGACACAAACAATGAGCAGTTCTTC. It is translated as CASSPRDTNNEQFF.

This chain uses TRBV11-1 with TRBJ2-7; D call uncertain. The CDR3 runs to 13 residues. Germline assignment: CDR1 SGHAT and CDR2 FQDESV (reference sequence). V shed 6 bases and J shed 3 bases, with 12 bases lying between them. CDR3 sequence: CASSTLIGYEQYF. In nucleotides, the CDR3 is TGTGCCAGCAGTACCCTGATCGGCTACGAGCAGTACTTC. Drawing the rest from reference TRBV11-1 and TRBJ2-7, the complete variable domain is EAEVAQSPRYKITEKSQAVAFWCDPISGHATLYWYRQILGQGPELLVQFQDESVVDDSQLPKDRFSAERLKGVDSTLKIQPAELGDSAMYLCASSTLIGYEQYFGPGTRLTVT.

This chain links TRBV5-1 with TRBJ1-5; D gene ambiguous. The germline CDR1 and CDR2 sequences are SGHRS and YFSETQ. This CDR3 region has 13 residues. V was pared by 0 bases and J by 4 bases, with 5 bases between. The CDR3 DNA reads TGCGCCAGCAGCTTGGGGGAAAATCAGCCCCAGCATTTT. Protein sequence: CASSLGENQPQHF.

The chain recombines TRBV6-5 with TRBJ2-6; 8 positions match TRBD1. The CDR3 has 15 residues. V lost 6 bases and J lost 2; bases outside the gene matches: 3. CDR1 and CDR2 from the germline V gene are MNHEY and SVGAGI. The CDR3 loop reads CASRAGGAGANVLTF. In nucleotides, the CDR3 is TGTGCCAGCAGGGCAGGGGGCGCTGGGGCCAACGTCCTGACTTTC.

The chain has TRBV11-3 and TRBJ1-1; D is unresolved. From germline, CDR1 is SGHNT and CDR2 YENEEA. V was pared by 3 bases and J by 4 bases, with 9 bases between. CDR3 length equals 13 residues. This chain's CDR3 is CASSFGPLTEAFF. The CDR3 DNA reads as TGTGCCAGCAGCTTCGGTCCCCTCACTGAAGCTTTCTTT.

This chain connects TRBV9 to TRBJ2-7, with 7 bases fitting TRBD2. V lost 3 bases and J lost 7; bases outside the gene matches: 16. CDR3 length: 16 residues. Germline values: CDR1 SGDLS, CDR2 YYNGEE. CDR3 sequence reads: CASSAEMGRESEEQYF. Here the CDR3 DNA reads TGTGCCAGCAGCGCAGAGATGGGGCGGGAGTCTGAGGAGCAGTACTTC.

This chain joins TRBV11-2 and TRBJ2-7; D perhaps matches TRBD1 (5 bases). CDR3 length: 13 amino acids. Trimming took off 4 bases at V and 3 bases at J, with 10 bases between the two ends. The germline V gene encodes CDR1 SGHAT and CDR2 FQNNGV. As DNA, the CDR3 is TGTGCCAGCAGCTACGACAGTAACTACGAGCAGTACTTC. Residues: CASSYDSNYEQYF.

The J gene is TRBJ1-3, the V gene TRBV6-5; the D gene is possibly TRBD1 (5 bases). The V gene's germline CDR1 is MNHEY and CDR2 SVGAGI. Trimming took off 6 bases at V and 3 bases at J, with 15 bases between the two ends. CDR3 size: 15 residues. The CDR3: CASSRHGTDGNTIYF. The DNA of the CDR3 is TGTGCCAGCAGCCGACATGGGACGGATGGAAACACCATATATTTT.

The genes are TRBV2 and TRBJ2-5, with a tentative D call TRBD2 (6 bases). V lost 2 bases, J lost 0 bases, and 7 bases lay in between. The CDR3 has 14 amino acids. CDR1 and CDR2 (germline): SNHLY, FYNNEI. Written as DNA, the CDR3 is TGTGCCAGCAGTGAAAGGACTAACCAAGAGACCCAGTACTTC. Protein sequence: CASSERTNQETQYF.

V is TRBV5-8 and J is TRBJ2-1; D is unclear. The germline V gene encodes CDR1 SGHTS and CDR2 YDEGEE. Trimming shortened V by 5 bases and J by 9 bases, and 9 bases separated the two germline ends. The CDR3 is 11 amino acids. The CDR3 DNA sequence: TGTGCCAGCAGTCTCTCTGGTGAGCAGTTCTTC. Its translation: CASSLSGEQFF.

This rearrangement joins TRBV27 to TRBJ2-7, with D perhaps TRBD1 or TRBD2 (6 bases each). V dropped 1 base and J dropped 6 bases, with 13 bases sitting between them. Germline CDR1 MNHEY, CDR2 SMNVEV (reference sequence). The CDR3 is made up of 14 amino acids. CDR3 loop: CASSLFARGGEQYF. The DNA for the CDR3 is TGTGCCAGCAGTTTATTTGCCAGGGGAGGCGAGCAGTACTTC.

This chain connects TRBV18 to TRBJ2-7; 10 bases agree with TRBD1. Germline V gene sequence: CDR1 KGHSH, CDR2 LQKENI. This CDR3 is 15 amino acids long. V shed 3 bases and J 2 bases; nucleotides not matched to a gene: 4. CDR3 bases: TGTGCCAGCTCACCGACAGGGGGCCCTCCCTACGAGCAGTACTTC. Amino acids: CASSPTGGPPYEQYF.

The sample holds one count of this clone. V gene TRBV27 combines with J gene TRBJ2-7, with D perhaps assigned TRBD1 or TRBD2 (5 bases each). This CDR3 comprises 15 residues. Germline CDR1 is MNHEY and CDR2 is SMNVEV (reference sequence). The ends were cut back, 8 bases at V and 3 bases at J, with 20 bases in the middle. The CDR3 DNA sequence: TGTGCCAGCTCCCAAGGGCTTGGGACGAGCTACGAGCAGTACTTC. It translates to CASSQGLGTSYEQYF.